This record looks at one T cell receptor beta chain sequence and its context. Trimming took 6 bases from V and 2 from J; bases not matched to a gene: 7. CDR3 length equals 14 residues. Germline V gene lookup returns CDR1 DFQATT and CDR2 SNEGSKA (reference sequence). The sample originates from a study of T-cell memory formation after mild COVID-19. Study information: Largely donor-specific TCR clusters were found.

It was 5'RACE with constant-segment primers that produced the TCR alpha and TCR beta cDNA libraries, which carried sample barcodes and UMIs. One entry per CDR3 protein results from TCRdb running MiXCR on the 5' RACE reads. Of fewer than 350,000 distinct CDR3 sequences listed, approximately 18% are singletons. The TCR sequence derives from a man aged 18 to 35 who had mild COVID-19 (a few samples of this study predate the infection). Cell type and time point are not known. Sequenced input: PBMCs or a T cell subset sorted from them (not recorded which). The V call is TRBV20-1, the J call TRBJ2-3, with TRBD2 identical over 8 bases. The CDR3 spells CSAPFGGVTDTQYF. The CDR3 nucleotides read TGCAGTGCCCCTTTCGGGGGGGTCACAGATACGCAGTATTTT.